Each of the 32 T cell receptor beta chains below was sequenced from the same sample in a study of human T cells and chemical hapten exposure. Indicated time point: pre-sensitization, week 0. Treatment described: therapeutic diphenylcyclopropenone sensitization with weekly scalp DPC. TCRdb re-derived calls from the RACE reads in MiXCR, one entry per CDR3 protein. The sample has roughly 380,000 distinct CDR3 sequences, less than 6.5% seen once; the top ten hold roughly 2.6%. Specimen: whole blood, collected in connection with sensitization to the hapten diphenylcyclopropenone (DPC). Source of these receptors: a woman aged 45 to 65 with alopecia areata. Some clones in this sample may be carry-over from other donors' samples.

This clonotype has more than one count but fewer than ten. This chain joins TRBV18 and TRBJ1-6, with 9 bases that match TRBD1. V shed 2 bases and J 6 bases; nucleotides not matched to a gene: 8. The CDR3 runs to 17 residues. Germline lookup yields CDR1 KGHSH and CDR2 LQKENI. CDR3 DNA sequence: TGTGCCAGCTCACCAAAACAGACAGGGGGTTCTAATTCACCCCTCCACTTT. It codes for CASSPKQTGGSNSPLHF.

This clonotype was detected a few times. The V and J genes are TRBV5-1 and TRBJ2-3, with no clear D. The CDR3 runs 13 residues. CDR1 SGHRS and CDR2 YFSETQ come from the germline V gene. Trimming cost V 0 bases and J 5 bases, with 7 bases left between them. The CDR3 coding sequence is TGCGCCAGCAGCTTGGATTGGGGAGATACGCAGTATTTT. This encodes CASSLDWGDTQYF.

This clonotype showed up many times. This chain uses TRBV6-2 or TRBV6-3 with TRBJ2-7, with D possibly TRBD2 on 5 matching bases. V lost 4 bases and J 5 bases, leaving 9 bases between the germline ends. Germline V gene lookup returns CDR1 MNHEY and CDR2 SVGEGT. This CDR3 spans 12 amino acids. CDR3 DNA: TGTGCCAGCAGTTCCGGACTGCACGAGCAGTACTTC. Its protein is CASSSGLHEQYF.

This clonotype has just one count. A much larger clone lies one base from this, so it may be a read error. This rearrangement joins TRBV12-3 or TRBV12-4 to TRBJ1-5; TRBD1 might be the D (6 bases). The CDR3 covers 13 residues. The CDR3 region is CASSTTGNQPRHF. In DNA, the CDR3 is TGTGCCAGCAGTACCACAGGGAATCAGCCCCGGCATTTT.

The chain is built from TRBV7-9 and TRBJ2-7; D not resolved. Trimming took 5 bases from V and 7 from J, leaving 12 bases between them. Germline V gene sequence: CDR1 SEHNR, CDR2 FQNEAQ (reference sequence). This CDR3 region has 12 residues. The CDR3 DNA follows: TGTGCCAGCAGCCACATTGACTGGGAGCAGTACTTC. Its translation: CASSHIDWEQYF.

This clonotype was counted only a few times. V usage is TRBV4-2 and J usage is TRBJ2-3; TRBD2 matches 12 bases. Germline V gives CDR1 LGHNA, CDR2 YNFKEQ. The CDR3 loop spans 18 amino acids. J lost 3 bases, V lost 4 bases, and 11 bases had no gene match. CDR3 DNA: TGTGCCAGCAGCCGCTATTTTTCGACTAGCGGGAGAACAGATACGCAGTATTTT. It is translated as CASSRYFSTSGRTDTQYF.

This clonotype was counted at least ten times. The V gene is TRBV7-9, the J gene TRBJ2-3; 7 bases fit TRBD2. V dropped 6 bases and J dropped 7; count of bases not matched to a gene: 10. CDR1 and CDR2 (germline): SEHNR, FQNEAQ (reference sequence). The CDR3 consists of 14 residues. CDR3: CASSLTREGNTQYF. The CDR3 bases are TGTGCCAGCAGTTTAACCAGGGAGGGGAATACGCAGTATTTT. Based on the CDR3 plus reference TRBV7-9 and TRBJ2-3, the full variable domain is DTGVSQNPRHKITKRGQNVTFRCDPISEHNRLYWYRQTLGQGPEFLTYFQNEAQLEKSRLLSDRFSAERPKGSFSTLEIQRTEQGDSAMYLCASSLTREGNTQYFGPGTRLTVL.

This clonotype occurred many times. The chain recombines TRBV25-1 with TRBJ1-2; D gene unclear. The CDR3 is 14 residues long. The V end was cut by 1 base, the J end by 4 bases, with 10 bases between. Germline V gives CDR1 MGHDK, CDR2 SYGVNS. The CDR3 sequence: CASSELGSSYGYTF. In DNA form, the CDR3 reads TGTGCCAGCAGTGAATTGGGCAGTAGCTATGGCTACACCTTC.

This clonotype showed up many times. V is TRBV20-1 and J is TRBJ2-3, with D possibly being TRBD2 (6 bases). Germline V CDR1 and CDR2: DFQATT, SNEGSKA (reference sequence). With 0 bases removed from V and 7 bases from J, the gap between germline ends came to 14 bases. The CDR3 spans 14 residues. CDR3 coding DNA: TGCAGTGCTAGAGATGCAGGAGGGCCTAATACGCAGTATTTT. Protein: CSARDAGGPNTQYF.

This clonotype was recorded at least ten times. The chain recombines TRBV6-6 with TRBJ1-4; D uncertain. CDR1 and CDR2 from the germline V gene are MNHNY and SVGAGI (reference sequence). Trimming cost V 0 bases and J 5 bases, with 7 bases left between them. This CDR3 comprises 14 residues. The CDR3 DNA reads as TGTGCCAGCAGTTACTCTTTAGTAAATGAAAAACTGTTTTTT. This codes for CASSYSLVNEKLFF.

The chain is built from TRBV6-5 and TRBJ2-1, with 9 bases lining up with TRBD1. The V and J ends lost 6 bases and 0 bases, in that order; junction bases with no gene match: 9. The CDR3 runs to 17 residues. Germline V lookup: CDR1 MNHEY, CDR2 SVGAGI. The CDR3 protein is CASSRTGARSSYNEQFF. CDR3 nucleotide sequence: TGTGCCAGCAGCAGGACAGGGGCCCGAAGCTCCTACAATGAGCAGTTCTTC.

Ten or more counts support this clonotype. The chain has TRBV12-3 or TRBV12-4 and TRBJ2-1, with 9 bases fitting TRBD2. Germline trimming cut 6 bases from V and 8 bases from J; bases unmatched to any gene: 14. The CDR3 extends over 16 amino acids. CDR3 loop: CASSPLLREGRYEQFF. Written as DNA, the CDR3 is TGTGCCAGCAGCCCCCTTCTGCGGGAGGGCCGTTATGAGCAGTTCTTC.

This clonotype was detected ten times or more. The chain employs TRBV5-1 and TRBJ1-1, with D possibly TRBD1 on 5 matching bases. In germline, CDR1 is SGHRS, CDR2 YFSETQ. CDR3 length: 14 residues. The germline V and J ends were trimmed by 6 bases and 7 bases, with 19 bases remaining between them. The CDR3 DNA follows: TGCGCCAGCACCCCCGTTGGGGGGAGCAGTGAAGCTTTCTTT. Encoded protein: CASTPVGGSSEAFF.

This clonotype was picked up many times. V and J are TRBV11-2 and TRBJ2-5; no reliable D call. Germline V gene lookup returns CDR1 SGHAT and CDR2 FQNNGV. With 3 bases removed from V and 2 bases from J, the gap between germline ends came to 10 bases. CDR3 length: 14 residues. CDR3 sequence: CASSFSRSQETQYF. CDR3 in DNA: TGTGCCAGCAGCTTCTCACGCTCTCAAGAGACCCAGTACTTC.

This clonotype was seen ten or more times. The genes are TRBV9 and TRBJ2-6, with D unresolved. Trimming removed 6 bases at V and 4 bases at J, with 8 bases between. Looked up from germline, CDR1 is SGDLS and CDR2 is YYNGEE. The CDR3 is 13 residues long. In DNA form, the CDR3 reads TGTGCCAGCACCCTAGGGGGGGCCAACGTCCTGACTTTC. This encodes CASTLGGANVLTF. Combining the CDR3 with reference TRBV9 and TRBJ2-6 gives the whole variable domain DSGVTQTPKHLITATGQRVTLRCSPRSGDLSVYWYQQSLDQGLQFLIQYYNGEERAKGNILERFSAQQFPDLHSELNLSSLELGDSALYFCASTLGGANVLTFGAGSRLTVL.

Ten or more counts support this clonotype. The chain recombines TRBV12-3 or TRBV12-4 with TRBJ2-3, with D unclear. Trimming cost V 6 bases and J 5 bases, with 9 bases left between them. The CDR3 spans 12 residues. The CDR3, as DNA: TGTGCCAGCAGCCGTCCCGTAGATACGCAGTATTTT. Protein sequence: CASSRPVDTQYF.

The table lists this clonotype with a few counts. This chain links TRBV21-1 with TRBJ1-5; the table's D call TRBD1 went unverified against the DNA. TRBV21-1 is flagged as a pseudogene. There are 19 residues in the CDR3. This CDR3 is CASSKDRDRGLRANQPQHF. The CDR3 DNA follows: TGTGCCAGCAGCAAAGATCGGGACAGGGGTTTGAGGGCCAATCAGCCCCAGCATTTT.

This clonotype was detected only once. The V and J genes are TRBV6-5 and TRBJ1-6, with D perhaps matching TRBD1 (6 bases). The CDR3 has 17 amino acids. Between the trimmed V and J ends, which lost 6 bases and 2 bases, there was a span of 17 bases. The V gene's germline CDR1 is MNHEY and CDR2 SVGAGI. CDR3 nucleotide sequence: TGTGCCAGCAGCCATCAACAGGGAGAGGCCTATAATTCACCCCTCCACTTT. It codes for CASSHQQGEAYNSPLHF.

The table lists this clonotype with many counts. The J gene is TRBJ2-5, the V gene TRBV24-1; D gene unclear. Germline V CDR1 and CDR2: KGHDR, SFDVKD. V lost 4 bases and J 0 bases, leaving 8 bases between the germline ends. This CDR3 region has 14 residues. The CDR3 region is CATSESEDQETQYF. In nucleotides, the CDR3 is TGTGCCACCAGTGAGAGTGAGGACCAAGAGACCCAGTACTTC.

This clonotype was observed many times. The rearrangement links TRBV6-1 to TRBJ1-1; D remains unclear. The length of the CDR3 is 12 residues. Germline assignment: CDR1 MNHNS and CDR2 SASEGT. V lost 4 bases to trimming and J lost 7 bases, with 10 bases between them. CDR3 nucleotides: TGTGCCAGCAGTGGGGGTTGGGTTGAAGCTTTCTTT. Translated: CASSGGWVEAFF.

This clonotype was detected many times. The V gene is TRBV2, the J gene TRBJ1-1; D unresolved. Germline CDR1 SNHLY, CDR2 FYNNEI. The CDR3 runs to 11 residues. V shed 8 bases and J shed 8 bases, with 12 bases lying between them. In DNA form, the CDR3 reads TGTGCCAGCCATTCCGCTAGGGAAGCTTTCTTT. It codes for CASHSAREAFF.

The rearrangement links TRBV12-3 or TRBV12-4 to TRBJ2-1; 7 nucleotides agree with TRBD2. Germline trimming cut 4 bases from V and 6 bases from J; bases unmatched to any gene: 9. The CDR3 loop spans 15 amino acids. CDR3 amino acids: CASSSAGLGVNEQFF. DNA for the CDR3: TGTGCCAGCAGTTCCGCCGGACTAGGGGTCAATGAGCAGTTCTTC.

Many counts were recorded for this clonotype. The chain recombines TRBV5-6 with TRBJ2-5; TRBD1 is a possible D gene (5 bases). Trimming removed 3 bases at V and 5 bases at J, with 14 bases between. Germline CDR1 and CDR2: SGHDT and YYEEEE. The CDR3 extends over 14 amino acids. CDR3 protein: CASSSRARAETQYF. In nucleotides, the CDR3 is TGTGCCAGCAGCTCCAGGGCCCGGGCGGAGACCCAGTACTTC.

This clonotype was recorded many times. The rearrangement links TRBV6-2 or TRBV6-3 to TRBJ2-7; D ambiguous. Deletions cut 2 bases from V and 1 base from J, with 6 bases between. The CDR3 is 13 residues long. CDR1 MNHEY and CDR2 SVGEGT come from the germline V gene. The CDR3 DNA is TGTGCCAGCAGTTACAGGGTTTCCTACGAGCAGTACTTC. Translated, it gives CASSYRVSYEQYF.

The rearrangement joins TRBV7-6 to TRBJ2-3; 8 positions match TRBD1. This CDR3 comprises 16 residues. The germline V gene has CDR1 SGHVS and CDR2 FNYEAQ. V dropped 5 bases and J dropped 2; count of bases not matched to a gene: 9. The CDR3 DNA is TGTGCCAGCAGCCGAACCAGGGGGCCCTACACAGATACGCAGTATTTT. Translated, it gives CASSRTRGPYTDTQYF.

The chain uses TRBV2 and TRBJ1-5, with TRBD1 matching over 11 bases. The CDR3 has 16 amino acids. The ends lost 6 bases at V and 4 bases at J; junction bases unmatched: 8. Germline loops: CDR1 SNHLY, CDR2 FYNNEI. The CDR3 bases are TGTGCCAGCAGCCGCAGGACAGGGGGCAGGAATCAGCCCCAGCATTTT. Translated, it gives CASSRRTGGRNQPQHF.

This clonotype was seen repeatedly, ten times or more. V usage is TRBV28 and J usage is TRBJ1-1; no clear D gene. Per germline, CDR1 MDHEN and CDR2 SYDVKM. The CDR3 contains 11 residues. V was shortened by 6 bases and J by 6 bases, with 8 bases between the two germline ends. The CDR3, as DNA: TGTGCCAGCAGGGGTAAACCTGAAGCTTTCTTT. Its translation: CASRGKPEAFF. Variable domain in full (rest from reference TRBV28 and TRBJ1-1): DVKVTQSSRYLVKRTGEKVFLECVQDMDHENMFWYRQDPGLGLRLIYFSYDVKMKEKGDIPEGYSVSREKKERFSLILESASTNQTSMYLCASRGKPEAFFGQGTRLTVV.

There are many counts of this clonotype. The V and J genes are TRBV20-1 and TRBJ2-1; D possibly matches TRBD1 or TRBD2 (5 bases each). Germline lookup yields CDR1 DFQATT and CDR2 SNEGSKA (reference sequence). The CDR3 has 11 residues. Trimming removed 8 bases at V and 3 bases at J, with 8 bases between. In DNA, the CDR3 is TGCAGTCTTGGGGGCTACAATGAGCAGTTCTTC. Residues: CSLGGYNEQFF.

This clonotype showed up many times. The J gene is TRBJ1-6, the V gene TRBV20-1; no firm D call. Germline lookup yields CDR1 DFQATT and CDR2 SNEGSKA (reference sequence). The CDR3 length is 15 residues. The V gene lost 3 bases and the J gene lost 5 bases, with 14 bases spanning the gap. CDR3 loop: CSASFELSDNSPLHF. The CDR3 coding sequence is TGCAGTGCTAGTTTCGAGCTCAGTGATAATTCACCCCTCCACTTT.

In this sample, this clonotype turned up a few times. CDR3 DNA: TGTGCCAGCAACTCGGGACTAGCGAGCGGGAATGAGCAGTTCTTC. This encodes CASNSGLASGNEQFF. This chain uses TRBV6-5 with TRBJ2-1; 10 bases map to TRBD2. The CDR3 is 15 residues long. Germline values: CDR1 MNHEY, CDR2 SVGAGI. V gave up 7 bases and J gave up 7 bases; unmatched junction bases: 10.

The chain links TRBV20-1 to TRBJ1-1, with 9 positions matching TRBD1. Losses at the gene ends were 6 bases for V and 4 bases for J; bases not matched to a gene: 3. CDR3 length equals 12 residues. Germline V lookup: CDR1 DFQATT, CDR2 SNEGSKA (reference sequence). The CDR3 reads CSARTGATEAFF. The DNA for the CDR3 is TGCAGTGCAAGGACAGGGGCCACTGAAGCTTTCTTT.

This clonotype was detected only a few times. The chain uses TRBV9 and TRBJ1-2; no clear D. CDR1 and CDR2 (germline): SGDLS, YYNGEE. The CDR3 has 14 residues. V lost 3 bases and J lost 7, with 16 bases in between. The CDR3, as DNA: TGTGCCAGCAGCGCCAGCCGGGCCATCGGTGGCTACACCTTC. Amino acids: CASSASRAIGGYTF.